The T cell receptor (beta chain) described here comes from a study of cytomegalovirus exposure and HLA in healthy donors. Looking at the study overall: From donors who were HLA-typed, an early data release held about 85 million unique TCRs.

Study observations and caveats: In a later analysis, about 17,000 TCR beta sequences were associated with HLA alleles at 0.05 false discovery rate. CMV serostatus was the sole immune exposure information available.

With 3 bases removed from V and 1 base from J, the gap between germline ends came to 10 bases. The germline CDR1 and CDR2 sequences are SGHVS and FQNEAQ. The CDR3 is 14 amino acids. Worth noting for this clone: The antigen is unknown.

PCR used 60 Vbeta primers and 13 Jbeta primers. Original data processing: A later analysis tallied about 80 million unique TCR beta chains, 8.5 million to 11 million of them shared. Produced via immunoSEQ multiplex PCR; TCRdb's table is partial and in-frame only. D and trimming were read from the DNA, whereas the V and J calls and clone size are those reported in that table. The data contain around 150,000 clones, over 60% of them seen just once; the ten biggest clones take up under 0.8%. The V call is TRBV7-8, the J call TRBJ2-7, with D tentatively TRBD2 (5 bases). The sample comprised PBMCs. The clonotype comes from a male donor in good health and CMV-seronegative. The DNA of the CDR3 is TGTGCCAGCAGCTTTTCGGGAACTTCCTACGAGCAGTACTTC. Amino acids: CASSFSGTSYEQYF.